Each of the 2 T cell receptor beta chains below was sequenced from the same sample in a study of blood T cells in healthy people across ages. Through a sample-barcoded 5' primer and a J-beta primer mix, a second PCR was run for roughly 7 to 12 cycles. TCRdb ran MiXCR on the 5' RACE reads and lists one entry per CDR3 protein. The sample lists some 1.4 million distinct CDR3 sequences, roughly 45% seen once, with under 8% in the top ten. The sequenced material came from blood. These receptors were taken from a woman aged 18-30 years in good health.

CDR3 in DNA: TGTGCCAGCAGTGAACAGACTTCTTCTAACTATGGCTACACCTTC. It yields the protein CASSEQTSSNYGYTF. The chain joins TRBV6-1 to TRBJ1-2; D uncertain. CDR1 is MNHNS and CDR2 is SASEGT in the germline V gene. This CDR3 region has 15 residues. V shed 2 bases and J shed 0 bases, with 10 bases lying between them.

V and J are TRBV18 and TRBJ1-1, with 8 bases lining up with TRBD1. V trimming: 2 bases; J trimming: 8 bases; junction bases outside the gene matches: 4. This CDR3 comprises 13 residues. CDR1 is KGHSH and CDR2 is LQKENI in the germline V gene. DNA for the CDR3: TGTGCCAGCTCACCAACAGGGGACAGGGAAGCTTTCTTT. Residues: CASSPTGDREAFF.